This T cell receptor (beta chain) was obtained from a study of T-cell reconstitution after alpha-beta-depleted transplantation in children. V was cut by 1 base and J by 0 bases, with 10 bases left in between. Germline loops: CDR1 LGHDT, CDR2 YNNKEL (reference sequence). CDR3 length: 16 residues. This clonotype was detected only a few times. Unique molecular identifiers were built into the TCRbeta library. TCRdb re-called the PCR reads with MiXCR, one entry per CDR3 protein. The sample lists approximately 270,000 distinct CDR3 sequences; over 8% were seen once. The genes are TRBV3-1 and TRBJ1-5, with unresolved D. This TCR was sampled from a human donor who donated a stem cell graft to a child with SCID. Material: PBMCs from the stem cell graft donor, obtained from the stem cell graft. The CDR3: CASSQATVNSNQPQHF. CDR3 nucleotides: TGTGCCAGCAGCCAAGCGACGGTTAATAGCAATCAGCCCCAGCATTTT.